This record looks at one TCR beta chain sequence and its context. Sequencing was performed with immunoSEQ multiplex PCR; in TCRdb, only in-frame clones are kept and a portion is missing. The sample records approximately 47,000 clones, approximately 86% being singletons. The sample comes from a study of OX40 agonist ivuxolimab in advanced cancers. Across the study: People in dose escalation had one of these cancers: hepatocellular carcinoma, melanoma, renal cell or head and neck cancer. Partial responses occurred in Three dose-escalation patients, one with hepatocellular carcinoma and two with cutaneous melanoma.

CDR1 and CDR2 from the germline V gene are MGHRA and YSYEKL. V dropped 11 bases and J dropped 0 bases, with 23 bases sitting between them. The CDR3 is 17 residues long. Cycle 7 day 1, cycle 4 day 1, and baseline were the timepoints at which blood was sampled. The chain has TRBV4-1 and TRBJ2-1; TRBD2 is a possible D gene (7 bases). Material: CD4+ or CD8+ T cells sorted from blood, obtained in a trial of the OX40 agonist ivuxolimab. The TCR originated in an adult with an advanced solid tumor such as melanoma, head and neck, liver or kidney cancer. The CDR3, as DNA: TGCGCCGCAGGAGGGGGGGGGCGGTCAGGCTCCTACAATGAGCAGTTCTTC. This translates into CAAGGGGRSGSYNEQFF.